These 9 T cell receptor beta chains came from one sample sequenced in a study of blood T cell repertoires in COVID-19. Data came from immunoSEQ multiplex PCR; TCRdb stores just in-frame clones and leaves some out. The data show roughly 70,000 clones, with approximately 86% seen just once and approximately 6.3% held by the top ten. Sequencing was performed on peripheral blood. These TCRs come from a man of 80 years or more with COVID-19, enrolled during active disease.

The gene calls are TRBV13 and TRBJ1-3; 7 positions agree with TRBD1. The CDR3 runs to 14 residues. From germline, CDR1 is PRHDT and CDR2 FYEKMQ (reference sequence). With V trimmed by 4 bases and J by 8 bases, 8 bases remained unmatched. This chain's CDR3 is CASSYRDSRHTIYF. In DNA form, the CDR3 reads TGTGCCAGCAGCTACCGGGACAGCCGGCACACCATATATTTT. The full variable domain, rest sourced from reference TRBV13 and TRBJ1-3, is AAGVIQSPRHLIKEKRETATLKCYPIPRHDTVYWYQQGPGQDPQFLISFYEKMQSDKGSIPDRFSAQQFSDYHSELNMSSLELGDSALYFCASSYRDSRHTIYFGEGSWLTVV.

The CDR3 protein is CASSQTTGSGNTIYF. The CDR3 nucleotides read TGCGCCAGCAGCCAAACGACAGGCTCTGGAAACACCATATATTTT. The chain uses TRBV5-1 and TRBJ1-3, with a possible D match to TRBD1 (6 bases). The V end lost 4 bases, the J end lost 0 bases, and 11 bases lay between the germline ends. In germline, CDR1 is SGHRS, CDR2 YFSETQ. The length of the CDR3 is 15 residues.

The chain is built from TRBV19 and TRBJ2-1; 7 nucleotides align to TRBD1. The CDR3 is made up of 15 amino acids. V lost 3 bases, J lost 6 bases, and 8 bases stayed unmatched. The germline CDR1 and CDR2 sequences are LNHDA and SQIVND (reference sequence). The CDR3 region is CASSIWQGDRNEQFF. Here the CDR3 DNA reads TGTGCCAGTAGTATCTGGCAGGGGGATCGCAATGAGCAGTTCTTC.

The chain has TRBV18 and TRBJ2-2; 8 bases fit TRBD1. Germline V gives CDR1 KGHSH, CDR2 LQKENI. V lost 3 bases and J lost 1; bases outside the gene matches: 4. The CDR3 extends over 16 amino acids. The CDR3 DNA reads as TGTGCCAGCTCACCGCAGGGGGCTCGGAACACCGGGGAGCTGTTTTTT. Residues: CASSPQGARNTGELFF.

CDR3 nucleotides: TGTGCCAGCAGCTTAGTCCAGGTGTTCTATGGCTACACCTTC. It yields the protein CASSLVQVFYGYTF. The chain employs TRBV7-9 and TRBJ1-2; D gene uncertain. CDR3 size: 14 residues. Trimming stripped 1 base from V and 4 bases from J, with 10 bases between. In germline, CDR1 is SEHNR, CDR2 FQNEAQ (reference sequence).

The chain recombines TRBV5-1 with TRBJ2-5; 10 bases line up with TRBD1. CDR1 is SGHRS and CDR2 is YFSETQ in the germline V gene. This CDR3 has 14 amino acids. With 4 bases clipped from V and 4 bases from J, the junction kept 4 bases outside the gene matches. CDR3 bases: TGCGCCAGCAGCAAACGGACAGGGGGAGAGACCCAGTACTTC. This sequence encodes CASSKRTGGETQYF.

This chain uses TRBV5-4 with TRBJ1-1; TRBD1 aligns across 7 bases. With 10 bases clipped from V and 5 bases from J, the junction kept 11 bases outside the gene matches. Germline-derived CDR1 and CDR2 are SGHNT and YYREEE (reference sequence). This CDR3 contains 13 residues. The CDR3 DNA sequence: TGTGCCGGGAACAGGGGCGGCAGAACTGAAGCTTTCTTT. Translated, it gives CAGNRGGRTEAFF.

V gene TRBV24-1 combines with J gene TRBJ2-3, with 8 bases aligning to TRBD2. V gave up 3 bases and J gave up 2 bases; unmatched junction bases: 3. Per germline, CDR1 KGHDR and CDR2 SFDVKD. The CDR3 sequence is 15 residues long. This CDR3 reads CATSDSGGNTDTQYF. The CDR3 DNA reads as TGTGCCACCAGTGATAGCGGGGGCAACACAGATACGCAGTATTTT.

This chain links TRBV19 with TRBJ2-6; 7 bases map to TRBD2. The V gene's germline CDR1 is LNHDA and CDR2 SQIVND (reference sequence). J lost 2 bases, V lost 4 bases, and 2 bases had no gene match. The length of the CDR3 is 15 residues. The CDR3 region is CASSREGTGANVLTF. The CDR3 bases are TGTGCCAGTAGTAGGGAGGGTACTGGGGCCAACGTCCTGACTTTC.